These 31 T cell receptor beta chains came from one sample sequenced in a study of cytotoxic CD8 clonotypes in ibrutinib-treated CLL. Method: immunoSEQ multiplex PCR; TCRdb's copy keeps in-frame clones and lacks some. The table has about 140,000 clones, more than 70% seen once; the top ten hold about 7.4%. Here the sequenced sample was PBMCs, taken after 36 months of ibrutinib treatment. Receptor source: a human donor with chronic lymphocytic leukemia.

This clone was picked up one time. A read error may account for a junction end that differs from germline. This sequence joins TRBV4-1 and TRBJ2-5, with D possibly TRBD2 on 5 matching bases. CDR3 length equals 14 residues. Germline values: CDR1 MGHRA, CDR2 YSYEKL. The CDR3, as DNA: TGCGCCAGCAGCATAAGATGGATCAGCCCGATCGGGGACTTC. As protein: CASSIRWISPIGDF.

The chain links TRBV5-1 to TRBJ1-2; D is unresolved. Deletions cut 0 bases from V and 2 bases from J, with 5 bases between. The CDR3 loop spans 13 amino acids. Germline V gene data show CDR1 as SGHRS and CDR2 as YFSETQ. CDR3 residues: CASSLGENYGYTF. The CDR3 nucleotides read TGCGCCAGCAGCTTGGGGGAGAACTATGGCTACACCTTC.

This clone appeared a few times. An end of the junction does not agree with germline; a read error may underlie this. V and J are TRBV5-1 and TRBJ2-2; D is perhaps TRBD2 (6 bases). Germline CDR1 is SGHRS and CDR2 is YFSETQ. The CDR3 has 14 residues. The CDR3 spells CASSLGTTDREPFF. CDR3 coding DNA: TGCGCCAGCAGCTTGGGGACCACAGACCGGGAGCCGTTTTTT.

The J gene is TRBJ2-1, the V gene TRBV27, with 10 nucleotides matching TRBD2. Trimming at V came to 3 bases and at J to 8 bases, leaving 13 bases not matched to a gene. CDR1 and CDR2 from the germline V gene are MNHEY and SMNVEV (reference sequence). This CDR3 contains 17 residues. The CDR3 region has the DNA TGTGCCAGCAGTTTTGACAGAGGGCTAGCGGGAGTCCATGAGCAGTTCTTC. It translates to CASSFDRGLAGVHEQFF.

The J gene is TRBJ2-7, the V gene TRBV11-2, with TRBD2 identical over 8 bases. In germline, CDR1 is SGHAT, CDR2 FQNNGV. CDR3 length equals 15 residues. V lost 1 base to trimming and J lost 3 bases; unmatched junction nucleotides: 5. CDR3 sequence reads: CASSLVAGMSYEQYF. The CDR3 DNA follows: TGTGCCAGCAGCTTAGTAGCGGGAATGAGCTACGAGCAGTACTTC.

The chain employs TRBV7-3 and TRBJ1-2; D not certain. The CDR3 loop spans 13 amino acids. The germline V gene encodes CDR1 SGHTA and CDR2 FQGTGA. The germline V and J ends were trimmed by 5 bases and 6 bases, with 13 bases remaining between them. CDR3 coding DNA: TGTGCCAGCAGCCTAGGACGGGCAGATGGCTACACCTTC. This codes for CASSLGRADGYTF. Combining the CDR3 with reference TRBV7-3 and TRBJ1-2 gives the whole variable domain GAGVSQTPSNKVTEKGKYVELRCDPISGHTALYWYRQSLGQGPEFLIYFQGTGAADDSGLPNDRFFAVRPEGSVSTLKIQRTERGDSAVYLCASSLGRADGYTFGSGTRLTVV.

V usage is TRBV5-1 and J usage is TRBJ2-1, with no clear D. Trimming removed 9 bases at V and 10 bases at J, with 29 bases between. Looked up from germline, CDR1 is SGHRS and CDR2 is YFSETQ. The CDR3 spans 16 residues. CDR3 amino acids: CAIPSPVPPFLREQFF. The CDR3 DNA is TGCGCCATCCCGAGTCCGGTCCCTCCTTTCTTACGGGAGCAGTTCTTC.

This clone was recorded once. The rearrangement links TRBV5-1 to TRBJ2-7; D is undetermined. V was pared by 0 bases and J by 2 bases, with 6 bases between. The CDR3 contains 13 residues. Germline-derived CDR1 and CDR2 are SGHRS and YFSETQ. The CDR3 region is CASSLGSAYEQYF. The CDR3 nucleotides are TGCGCCAGCAGCTTGGGATCAGCCTACGAGCAGTACTTC. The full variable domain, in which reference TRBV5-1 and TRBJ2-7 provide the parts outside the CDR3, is KAGVTQTPRYLIKTRGQQVTLSCSPISGHRSVSWYQQTPGQGLQFLFEYFSETQRNKGNFPGRFSGRQFSNSRSEMNVSTLELGDSALYLCASSLGSAYEQYFGPGTRLTVT.

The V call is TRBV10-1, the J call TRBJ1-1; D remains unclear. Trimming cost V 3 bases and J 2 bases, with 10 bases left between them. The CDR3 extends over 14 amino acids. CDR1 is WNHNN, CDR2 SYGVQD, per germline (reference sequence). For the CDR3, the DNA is TGCGCCAGCAGTGACGGCAGAACCAACACTGAAGCTTTCTTT. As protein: CASSDGRTNTEAFF.

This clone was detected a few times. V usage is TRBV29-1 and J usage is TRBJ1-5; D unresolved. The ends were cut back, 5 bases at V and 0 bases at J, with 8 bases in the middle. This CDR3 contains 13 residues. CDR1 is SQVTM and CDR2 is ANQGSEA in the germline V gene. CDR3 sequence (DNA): TGCAGCGTTCGGCGGGATAGCAATCAGCCCCAGCATTTT. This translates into CSVRRDSNQPQHF. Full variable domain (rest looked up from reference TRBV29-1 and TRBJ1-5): SAVISQKPSRDICQRGTSLTIQCQVDSQVTMMFWYRQQPGQSLTLIATANQGSEATYESGFVIDKFPISRPNLTFSTLTVSNMSPEDSSIYLCSVRRDSNQPQHFGDGTRLSIL.

The CDR3 loop is CASSPSGPGERYKLFF. The DNA for the CDR3 is TGTGCCAGCAGTCCTTCGGGTCCGGGGGAGCGGTATAAACTGTTTTTT. The rearrangement uses TRBV28 and TRBJ1-4; D may be TRBD1 (5 bases). The germline CDR1 and CDR2 sequences are MDHEN and SYDVKM. V lost 5 bases and J 11 bases, leaving 24 bases between the germline ends. The CDR3 totals 16 residues.

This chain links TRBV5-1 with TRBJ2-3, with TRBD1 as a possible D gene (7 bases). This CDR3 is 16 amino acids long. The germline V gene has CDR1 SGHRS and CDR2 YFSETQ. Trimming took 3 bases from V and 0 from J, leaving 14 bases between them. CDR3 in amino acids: CASSSQGGMSTDTQYF. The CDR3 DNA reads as TGCGCCAGCAGCTCCCAGGGGGGAATGAGCACAGATACGCAGTATTTT.

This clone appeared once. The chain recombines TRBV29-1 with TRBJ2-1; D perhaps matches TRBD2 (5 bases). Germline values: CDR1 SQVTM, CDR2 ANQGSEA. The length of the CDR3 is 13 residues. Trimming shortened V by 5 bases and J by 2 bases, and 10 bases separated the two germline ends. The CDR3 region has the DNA TGCAGCGTTTTTAGGAGGACCTACAATGAGCAGTTCTTC. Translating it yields CSVFRRTYNEQFF.

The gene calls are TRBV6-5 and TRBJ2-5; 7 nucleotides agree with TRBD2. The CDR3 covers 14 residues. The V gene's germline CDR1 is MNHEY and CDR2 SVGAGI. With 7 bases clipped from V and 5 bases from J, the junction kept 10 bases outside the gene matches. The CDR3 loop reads CASTSGALAETQYF. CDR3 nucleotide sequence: TGTGCCAGCACCTCTGGGGCACTAGCGGAGACCCAGTACTTC.

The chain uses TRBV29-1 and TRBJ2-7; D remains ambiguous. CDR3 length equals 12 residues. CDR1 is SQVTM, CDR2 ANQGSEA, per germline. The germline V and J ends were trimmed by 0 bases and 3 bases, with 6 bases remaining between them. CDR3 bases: TGCAGCGTTGAAGAGACGGACTACGAGCAGTACTTC. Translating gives CSVEETDYEQYF.

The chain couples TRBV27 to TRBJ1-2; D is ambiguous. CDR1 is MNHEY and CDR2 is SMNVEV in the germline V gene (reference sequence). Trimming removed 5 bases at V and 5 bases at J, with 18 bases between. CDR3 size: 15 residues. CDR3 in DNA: TGTGCCAGCAGTGCTGCCGGGAAGAAATCTTATGGCTACACCTTC. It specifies CASSAAGKKSYGYTF.

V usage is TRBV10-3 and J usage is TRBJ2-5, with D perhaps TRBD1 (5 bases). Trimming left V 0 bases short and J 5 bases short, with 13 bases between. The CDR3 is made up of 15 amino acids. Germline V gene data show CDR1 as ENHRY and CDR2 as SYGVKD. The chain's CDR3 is CAISESQGARETQYF. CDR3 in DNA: TGTGCCATCAGTGAGTCCCAAGGGGCACGGGAGACCCAGTACTTC.

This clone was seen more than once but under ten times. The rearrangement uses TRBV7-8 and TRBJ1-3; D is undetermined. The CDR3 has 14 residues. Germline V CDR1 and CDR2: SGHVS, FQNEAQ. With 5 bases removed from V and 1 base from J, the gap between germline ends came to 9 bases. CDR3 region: CASSRTESGNTIYF. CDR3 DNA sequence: TGTGCCAGCAGCCGAACAGAGTCTGGAAACACCATATATTTT. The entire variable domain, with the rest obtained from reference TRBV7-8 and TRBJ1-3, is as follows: GAGVSQSPRYKVAKRGQDVALRCDPISGHVSLFWYQQALGQGPEFLTYFQNEAQLDKSGLPSDRFFAERPEGSVSTLKIQRTQQEDSAVYLCASSRTESGNTIYFGEGSWLTVV.

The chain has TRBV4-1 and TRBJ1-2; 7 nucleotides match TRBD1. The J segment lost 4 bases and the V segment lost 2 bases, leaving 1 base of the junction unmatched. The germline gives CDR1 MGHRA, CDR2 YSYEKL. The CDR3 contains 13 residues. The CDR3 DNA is TGCGCCAGCAGCCAATGGGACAGCTATGGCTACACCTTC. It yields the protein CASSQWDSYGYTF.

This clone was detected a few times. The CDR3 reads CASIKDRGGEKLFF. The CDR3 DNA reads as TGTGCCAGTATAAAGGACAGGGGAGGTGAAAAACTGTTTTTT. This chain connects TRBV19 to TRBJ1-4; TRBD1 aligns across 9 bases. Germline V CDR1 and CDR2: LNHDA, SQIVND (reference sequence). The CDR3 contains 14 residues. Losses at the gene ends were 7 bases for V and 7 bases for J; bases not matched to a gene: 7.

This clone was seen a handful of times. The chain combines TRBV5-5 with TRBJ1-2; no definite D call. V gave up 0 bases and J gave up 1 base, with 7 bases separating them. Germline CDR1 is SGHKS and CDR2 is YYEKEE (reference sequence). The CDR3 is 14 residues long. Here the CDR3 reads CASSLGIHNYGYTF. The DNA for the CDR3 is TGTGCCAGCAGCTTGGGCATCCATAACTATGGCTACACCTTC.

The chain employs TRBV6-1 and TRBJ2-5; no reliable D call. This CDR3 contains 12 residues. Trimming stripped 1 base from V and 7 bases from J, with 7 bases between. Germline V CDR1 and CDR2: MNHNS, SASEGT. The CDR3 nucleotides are TGTGCCAGCAGTGAAGTTTTCCCGACCCAGTACTTC. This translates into CASSEVFPTQYF.

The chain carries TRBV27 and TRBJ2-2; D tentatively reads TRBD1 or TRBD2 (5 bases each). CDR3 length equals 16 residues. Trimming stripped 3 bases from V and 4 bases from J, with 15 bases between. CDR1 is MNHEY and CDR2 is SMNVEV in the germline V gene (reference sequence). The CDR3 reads CASSFGTMEITGELFF. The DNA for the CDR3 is TGTGCCAGCAGTTTCGGGACCATGGAAATCACCGGGGAGCTGTTTTTT.

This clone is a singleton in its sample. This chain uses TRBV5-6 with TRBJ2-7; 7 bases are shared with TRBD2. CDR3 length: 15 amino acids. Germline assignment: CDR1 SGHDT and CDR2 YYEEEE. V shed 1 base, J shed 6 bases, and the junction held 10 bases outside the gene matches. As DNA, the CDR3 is TGTGCCAGCAGCTTGCCGCCTAGCGGTGTGGTCGAGCAGTACTTC. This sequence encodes CASSLPPSGVVEQYF.

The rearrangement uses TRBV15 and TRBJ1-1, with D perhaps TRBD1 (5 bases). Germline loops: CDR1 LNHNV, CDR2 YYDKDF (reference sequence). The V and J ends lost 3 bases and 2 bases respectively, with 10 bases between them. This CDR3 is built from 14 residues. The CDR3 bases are TGTGCCACCAGCAGTTACCGGACAAACACTGAAGCTTTCTTT. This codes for CATSSYRTNTEAFF.

The DNA for the CDR3 is TGCAGCGTTGGGGATACGCAGTATTTT. Protein product: CSVGDTQYF. This chain connects TRBV29-1 to TRBJ2-3; no clear D gene. The CDR3 runs 9 residues. V was trimmed by 4 bases and J by 6 bases, leaving 2 bases between them. The germline V gene has CDR1 SQVTM and CDR2 ANQGSEA.

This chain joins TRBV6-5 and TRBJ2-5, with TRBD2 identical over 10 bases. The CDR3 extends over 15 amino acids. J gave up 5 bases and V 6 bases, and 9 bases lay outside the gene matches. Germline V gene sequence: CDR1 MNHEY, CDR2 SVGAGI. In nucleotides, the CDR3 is TGTGCCAGCAGGGCTAGCGGGGGCCCGTTCGAGACCCAGTACTTC. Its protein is CASRASGGPFETQYF.

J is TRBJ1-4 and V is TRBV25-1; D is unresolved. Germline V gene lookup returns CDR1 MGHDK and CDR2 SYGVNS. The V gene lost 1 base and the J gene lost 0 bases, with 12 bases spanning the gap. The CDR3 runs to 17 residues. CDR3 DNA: TGTGCCAGCAGTGAATGGGCAGCAGGTGCAACTAATGAAAAACTGTTTTTT. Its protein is CASSEWAAGATNEKLFF.

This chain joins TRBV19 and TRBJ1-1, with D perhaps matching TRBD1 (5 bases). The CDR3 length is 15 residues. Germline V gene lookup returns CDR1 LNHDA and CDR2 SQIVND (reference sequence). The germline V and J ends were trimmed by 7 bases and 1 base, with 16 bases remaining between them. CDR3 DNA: TGTGCCAGTACCCCTAGAGGGGCGGCGAACACTGAAGCTTTCTTT. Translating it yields CASTPRGAANTEAFF.

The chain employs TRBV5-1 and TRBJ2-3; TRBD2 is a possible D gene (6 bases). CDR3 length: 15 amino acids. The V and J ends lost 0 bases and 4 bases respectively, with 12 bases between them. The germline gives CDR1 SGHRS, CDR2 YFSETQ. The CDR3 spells CASSLGVAESDTQYF. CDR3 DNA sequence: TGCGCCAGCAGCTTGGGAGTAGCGGAGTCAGATACGCAGTATTTT.

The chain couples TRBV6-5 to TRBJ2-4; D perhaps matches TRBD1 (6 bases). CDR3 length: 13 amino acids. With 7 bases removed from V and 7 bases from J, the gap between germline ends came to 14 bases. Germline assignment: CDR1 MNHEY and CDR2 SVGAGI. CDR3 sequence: CASTWGQGNIQYF. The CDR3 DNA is TGTGCCAGCACCTGGGGCCAGGGGAACATTCAGTACTTC.